Given below is one T cell receptor beta chain in context. No antigen is known for it. A junction boundary mismatches the germline segment, possibly from a read error. This sample was taken from a study of tumor-infiltrating lymphocytes in primary liver carcinoma. Whole-study context: Samples gave roughly 3.5 to 7.5 million productive TCRbeta reads, similar across tissue types. General study points: Among top clones, only about 7.5-25% appeared in all five tumor regions. Against blood, tumors held a significantly higher top-250-clone fraction (p = 0.039).

The CDR3 is made up of 16 amino acids. Germline CDR1 SGHAT, CDR2 FQNNGV. It was from approximately 22-30 mg of unsorted bulk tissue that RNA and DNA were co-extracted. No patient had received treatment, and all had chronic HBV infection. The input was roughly 0.5 ug total RNA; TCR beta cDNA was made from it with a constant-region primer. For TCR beta, libraries were produced by three nested multiplex PCR rounds using slightly modified ARM-PCR. Researchers ran the first two PCR rounds for approximately 10 cycles each with TRBV1-TRBV30 forward primers and a C-beta reverse primer. TCRdb reprocessed the multiplex PCR reads with MiXCR, giving one entry per CDR3 protein. The sample has tens of thousands of distinct CDR3 sequences, 71% seen once.

This TCR derives from a man in his forties with primary liver carcinoma and hepatitis B virus infection. Sequencing used liver tumor tissue from sampling region 4. The subset here: tumor region T4, right-lateral pole. The gene calls are TRBV11-2 and TRBJ2-1, with no clear D. CDR3 in amino acids: CTSNLDPESSYNEQFF. In DNA, the CDR3 is TGTACCAGCAACTTAGATCCTGAGAGCTCCTACAATGAGCAGTTCTTC.